Presented here are 16 T cell receptor beta chains from one specimen sequenced in a study of early stage breast cancer tumors. The method was immunoSEQ multiplex PCR; TCRdb's version includes in-frame clones alone and lacks a portion of them. This table holds 30,000 to 40,000 clones, roughly 72% found once. Sequencing was carried out using blood. The receptor set was obtained from a person between 55 and 70 years old with breast cancer.

The chain combines TRBV7-2 with TRBJ2-7; D is ambiguous. The CDR3 consists of 12 residues. V gave up 1 base and J gave up 6 bases, with 7 bases separating them. The germline gives CDR1 SGHTA, CDR2 FQGNSA. The CDR3 loop reads CASSLVMGEQYF. In DNA form, the CDR3 reads TGTGCCAGCAGCTTAGTGATGGGCGAGCAGTACTTC.

This chain links TRBV14 with TRBJ2-2; 8 bases match TRBD1. CDR3 length equals 15 residues. The germline gives CDR1 SGHDN, CDR2 FVKESK. Unmatched junction bases numbered 8, after V lost 6 bases and J lost 5 bases. The CDR3 DNA reads as TGTGCCAGCAGAAATCAGGGGGCGAGGACCGGGGAGCTGTTTTTT. Protein: CASRNQGARTGELFF. Drawing the rest from reference TRBV14 and TRBJ2-2, the complete variable domain is EAGVTQFPSHSVIEKGQTVTLRCDPISGHDNLYWYRRVMGKEIKFLLHFVKESKQDESGMPNNRFLAERTGGTYSTLKVQPAELEDSGVYFCASRNQGARTGELFFGEGSRLTVL.

This chain connects TRBV6-1 to TRBJ2-7, with unresolved D. The CDR3 contains 11 residues. Germline V gene data show CDR1 as MNHNS and CDR2 as SASEGT. V was shortened by 6 bases and J by 2 bases, with 5 bases between the two germline ends. The CDR3 sequence: CASRDPYEQYF. DNA of the CDR3: TGTGCCAGCAGGGATCCCTACGAGCAGTACTTC.

V and J are TRBV6-1 and TRBJ2-1; 12 bases are a match to TRBD2. Per the germline V gene, CDR1 is MNHNS and CDR2 is SASEGT. The CDR3 loop spans 16 amino acids. V dropped 3 bases and J dropped 7; count of bases not matched to a gene: 7. This CDR3 reads CASSEPTSGGRNEQFF. The CDR3 DNA reads TGTGCCAGCAGTGAGCCGACTAGCGGGGGTAGGAATGAGCAGTTCTTC.

V and J are TRBV7-9 and TRBJ2-1, with 9 nucleotides matching TRBD1. The CDR3 consists of 15 residues. Germline values: CDR1 SEHNR, CDR2 FQNEAQ (reference sequence). Germline trimming cut 5 bases from V and 5 bases from J; bases unmatched to any gene: 7. The CDR3, as DNA: TGTGCCAGCAGCCCTATCCGGGACAGGGACAATGAGCAGTTCTTC. Protein: CASSPIRDRDNEQFF.

The chain couples TRBV6-6 to TRBJ2-5, with 9 bases matching TRBD2. The length of the CDR3 is 14 residues. The ends lost 10 bases at V and 2 bases at J; junction bases unmatched: 8. Looked up from germline, CDR1 is MNHNY and CDR2 is SVGAGI (reference sequence). The CDR3 is CATLAGETQETQYF. In DNA form, the CDR3 reads TGTGCCACCTTAGCGGGGGAGACTCAAGAGACCCAGTACTTC.

The chain combines TRBV7-2 with TRBJ2-3; tentative D call: TRBD2 (6 bases). Germline-derived CDR1 and CDR2 are SGHTA and FQGNSA. The CDR3 consists of 13 residues. V was pared by 5 bases and J by 5 bases, with 11 bases between. Here the CDR3 reads CASSLGLLDTQYF. The CDR3, as DNA: TGTGCCAGCAGCCTGGGACTGCTAGATACGCAGTATTTT.

The chain combines TRBV7-2 with TRBJ1-1; D is perhaps TRBD1 (5 bases). Trimming took 6 bases from V and 3 from J, leaving 20 bases between them. Germline V gives CDR1 SGHTA, CDR2 FQGNSA. The CDR3 consists of 16 residues. The CDR3 region has the DNA TGTGCCAGCAGTCTTATGGGCTGGGGACGGGACACTGAAGCTTTCTTT. Translated, it gives CASSLMGWGRDTEAFF.

The chain is built from TRBV28 and TRBJ1-1; D is perhaps TRBD1 (5 bases). Per the germline V gene, CDR1 is MDHEN and CDR2 is SYDVKM. Between the trimmed V and J ends, which lost 4 bases and 9 bases, there was a span of 24 bases. The CDR3 consists of 16 residues. The DNA of the CDR3 is TGTGCCAGCAGTTCCACCATCGGGACGGAAGTTAGCAAAGCTTTCTTT. Translation: CASSSTIGTEVSKAFF.

V is TRBV18 and J is TRBJ1-2; weak D call: TRBD1 (5 bases). The CDR3 extends over 13 amino acids. Germline V gene lookup returns CDR1 KGHSH and CDR2 LQKENI. Trimming removed 4 bases at V and 4 bases at J, with 10 bases between. The CDR3, as DNA: TGTGCCAGCTCACTCGGGGGACTCTATGGCTACACCTTC. The encoded protein is CASSLGGLYGYTF.

This clone appeared a single time. The chain has TRBV11-2 and TRBJ1-2, with D uncertain. Per germline, CDR1 SGHAT and CDR2 FQNNGV. This CDR3 spans 14 amino acids. The V end lost 1 base, the J end lost 2 bases, and 8 bases lay between the germline ends. CDR3 residues: CASSLGAVNYGYTF. In DNA form, the CDR3 reads TGTGCCAGCAGCTTAGGGGCGGTAAACTATGGCTACACCTTC.

The genes are TRBV18 and TRBJ1-2; D ambiguous. This CDR3 contains 14 residues. V lost 2 bases and J 5 bases, leaving 12 bases between the germline ends. Germline V gene data show CDR1 as KGHSH and CDR2 as LQKENI. CDR3 residues: CASSPGDGRYGYTF. The CDR3, as DNA: TGTGCCAGCTCACCAGGAGACGGAAGATATGGCTACACCTTC.

V and J are TRBV5-1 and TRBJ1-2, with D uncertain. The CDR3 sequence is 13 residues long. CDR1 is SGHRS and CDR2 is YFSETQ in the germline V gene. V shed 1 base and J shed 2 bases, with 6 bases lying between them. CDR3 nucleotide sequence: TGCGCCAGCAGCTTGAACAGCAACTATGGCTACACCTTC. Protein: CASSLNSNYGYTF.

The chain joins TRBV4-1 to TRBJ2-3, with D unclear. The V end was cut by 4 bases, the J end by 6 bases, with 11 bases between. Germline CDR1 MGHRA, CDR2 YSYEKL. This CDR3 is built from 13 residues. The CDR3 sequence: CASSRYLSDTQYF. CDR3 coding DNA: TGCGCCAGCAGCCGTTACCTCTCGGATACGCAGTATTTT.

This clone has more than one count but fewer than ten. V is TRBV4-1 and J is TRBJ1-1; weak D call: TRBD1 (6 bases). Trimming stripped 5 bases from V and 1 base from J, with 8 bases between. The CDR3 is 13 amino acids. Germline CDR1 reads MGHRA; CDR2 reads YSYEKL. The CDR3 DNA sequence: TGCGCCAGCAGCTACAGGGAGAACACTGAAGCTTTCTTT. The encoded protein is CASSYRENTEAFF.

This clone was seen only once. The V and J genes are TRBV27 and TRBJ1-2; no reliable D call. Germline assignment: CDR1 MNHEY and CDR2 SMNVEV (reference sequence). This CDR3 contains 14 residues. Trimming shortened V by 0 bases and J by 0 bases, and 5 bases separated the two germline ends. The CDR3 region is CASSLSRANYGYTF. CDR3 sequence (DNA): TGTGCCAGCAGTTTATCCCGGGCTAACTATGGCTACACCTTC.